The source of this TCR beta chain is a study of blood T cell repertoires in COVID-19. Sequenced by immunoSEQ multiplex PCR; TCRdb stores in-frame clones only, minus some. Altogether around 190,000 clones are present, around 80% being singletons, with the ten largest covering roughly 13%. Germline CDR1 reads LNHNV; CDR2 reads YYDKDF (reference sequence). The CDR3 contains 17 residues. V was trimmed by 0 bases and J by 0 bases, leaving 12 bases between them. The J gene is TRBJ2-1, the V gene TRBV15, with D possibly TRBD2 on 6 matching bases. Sequencing used peripheral blood. The source of this sequence is a human donor in a cohort sampled during active COVID-19. The CDR3 region is CATSRESAGYSYNEQFF. CDR3 DNA: TGTGCCACCAGCAGAGAGAGTGCGGGATACTCCTACAATGAGCAGTTCTTC.